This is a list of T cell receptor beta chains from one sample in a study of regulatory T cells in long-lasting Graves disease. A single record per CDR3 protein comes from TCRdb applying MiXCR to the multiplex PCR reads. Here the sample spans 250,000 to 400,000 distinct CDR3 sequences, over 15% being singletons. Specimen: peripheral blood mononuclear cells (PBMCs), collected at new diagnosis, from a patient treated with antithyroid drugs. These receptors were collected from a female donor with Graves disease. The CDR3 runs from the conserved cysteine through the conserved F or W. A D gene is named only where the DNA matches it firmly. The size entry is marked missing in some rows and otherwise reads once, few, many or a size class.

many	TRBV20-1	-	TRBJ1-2	CSAPKPDSYGYTF	TGCAGTGCCCCAAAGCCGGACAGCTATGGCTACACCTTC
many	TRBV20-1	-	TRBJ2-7	CSASPDGTYEQYF	TGCAGTGCTTCACCCGACGGAACCTACGAGCAGTACTTC
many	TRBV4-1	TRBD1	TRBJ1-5	CASSQDGTVRPQHF	TGCGCCAGCAGCCAAGATGGGACAGTCCGTCCCCAGCATTTT
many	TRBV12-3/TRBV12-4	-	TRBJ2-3	CASSRQRDTQYF	TGTGCCAGCAGCCGTCAGCGGGATACGCAGTATTTT
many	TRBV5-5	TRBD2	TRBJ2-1	CASSLTRPTSGKTNNEQFF	TGTGCCAGCAGCTTGACCAGGCCGACTAGCGGCAAAACTAACAATGAGCAGTTCTTC
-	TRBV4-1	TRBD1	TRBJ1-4	CASSPILRGQSNEKLFF	TGCGCCAGCAGCCCTATTCTTCGGGGACAGTCTAATGAAAAACTGTTTTTT
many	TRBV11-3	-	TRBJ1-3	CASSFGTRGTIYF	TGTGCCAGCAGCTTTGGGACGCGAGGCACCATATATTTT
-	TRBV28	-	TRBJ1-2	CATETGRGGYTF	TGTGCCACCGAGACAGGCCGGGGGGGCTACACCTTC
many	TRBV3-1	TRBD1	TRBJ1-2	CASSQGDSRPNYGYTF	TGTGCCAGCAGCCAAGGGGACAGCCGACCCAACTATGGCTACACCTTC
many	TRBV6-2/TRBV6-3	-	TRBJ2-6	CASSYREWYGANVLTF	TGTGCCAGCAGTTACCGCGAGTGGTATGGGGCCAACGTCCTGACTTTC
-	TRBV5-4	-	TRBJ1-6	CASSSPDRSNSPLHF	TGTGCCAGCAGCTCACCCGACAGGTCTAATTCACCCCTCCACTTT
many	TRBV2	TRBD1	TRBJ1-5	CASSDRDNQPQHF	TGTGCCAGCAGCGACAGGGACAATCAGCCCCAGCATTTT
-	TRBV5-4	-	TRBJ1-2	CASSPAQSPYGYTF	TGTGCCAGCAGTCCCGCCCAAAGCCCCTATGGCTACACCTTC
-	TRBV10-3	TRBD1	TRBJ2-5	CAISPGTGDLETQYF	TGTGCCATCAGTCCGGGGACAGGGGATCTCGAGACCCAGTACTTC
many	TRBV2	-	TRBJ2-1	CASSVAGVHSYNEQFF	TGTGCCAGCAGTGTAGCCGGGGTCCACTCCTACAATGAGCAGTTCTTC
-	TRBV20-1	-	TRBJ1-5	CSARPLGNQPQHF	TGCAGTGCTAGACCACTGGGTAATCAGCCCCAGCATTTT
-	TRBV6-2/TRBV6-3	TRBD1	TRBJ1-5	CASSGQGSNQPQHF	TGTGCCAGCAGTGGACAGGGGAGCAATCAGCCCCAGCATTTT
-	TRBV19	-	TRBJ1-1	CASSTKVGGTEAFF	TGTGCCAGTAGTACAAAAGTAGGGGGTACTGAAGCTTTCTTT
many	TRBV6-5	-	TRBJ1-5	CASSYGGAGQPQHF	TGTGCCAGCAGTTACGGGGGCGCAGGTCAGCCCCAGCATTTT
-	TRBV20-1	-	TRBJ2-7	CSAREPRTGYEQYF	TGCAGTGCTAGAGAGCCCCGCACGGGTTACGAGCAGTACTTC
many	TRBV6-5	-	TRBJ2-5	CASSYAWAQQETQYF	TGTGCCAGCAGTTATGCCTGGGCTCAACAGGAGACCCAGTACTTC
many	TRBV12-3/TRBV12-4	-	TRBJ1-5	CASSPGTDLQPQHF	TGTGCCAGCAGTCCAGGGACGGACCTTCAGCCCCAGCATTTT
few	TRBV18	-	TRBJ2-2	CASSPPSASLYVELFF	TGTGCCAGCTCACCACCCTCGGCTAGTTTGTATGTGGAGCTGTTTTTT
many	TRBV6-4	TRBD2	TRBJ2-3	CASSPLAGRGDTQYF	TGTGCCAGCAGTCCTCTAGCGGGAAGGGGAGATACGCAGTATTTT
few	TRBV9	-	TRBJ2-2	CASSVGGISGELFF	TGTGCCAGCAGCGTAGGAGGTATCTCCGGGGAGCTGTTTTTT
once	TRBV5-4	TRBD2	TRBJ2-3	CASSRLAGGPGPDTQYF	TGTGCCAGCAGTCGACTAGCGGGAGGGCCAGGCCCAGATACGCAGTATTTT
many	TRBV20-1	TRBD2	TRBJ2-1	CSAPFSGSHYNEQFF	TGCAGTGCCCCCTTTAGCGGGAGTCACTACAATGAGCAGTTCTTC
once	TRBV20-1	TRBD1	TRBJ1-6	CSASPLDRANSPLHF	TGCAGTGCTAGTCCCCTCGACAGGGCAAATTCACCCCTCCACTTT
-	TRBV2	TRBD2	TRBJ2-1	CASSGRRAGDNEQFF	TGTGCCAGCAGTGGGAGGCGAGCGGGGGACAATGAGCAGTTCTTC
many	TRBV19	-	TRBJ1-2	CASSNTANYGYTF	TGTGCCAGTAGTAACACAGCTAACTATGGCTACACCTTC
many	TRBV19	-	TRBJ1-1	CASSTDGYGTEAFF	TGTGCCAGTAGTACGGACGGATACGGGACTGAAGCTTTCTTT
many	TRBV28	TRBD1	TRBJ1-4	CASRATGGREKLFF	TGTGCCAGCAGGGCGACAGGGGGCAGAGAAAAACTGTTTTTT
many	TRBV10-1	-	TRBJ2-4	CASSDGAKNIQYF	TGCGCCAGCAGTGATGGGGCCAAAAACATTCAGTACTTC
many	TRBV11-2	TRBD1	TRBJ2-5	CASSFLGQGHETQYF	TGTGCCAGCAGCTTCCTGGGACAGGGGCACGAGACCCAGTACTTC
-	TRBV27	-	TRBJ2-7	CASGRDQRNEQYF	TGTGCCAGCGGCCGGGATCAACGGAACGAGCAGTACTTC
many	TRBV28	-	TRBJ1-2	CASGVGYGYTF	TGTGCCAGCGGGGTCGGCTATGGCTACACCTTC
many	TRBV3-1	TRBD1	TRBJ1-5	CASSRDRDNQPQHF	TGTGCCAGCAGCAGGGACAGGGACAATCAGCCCCAGCATTTT
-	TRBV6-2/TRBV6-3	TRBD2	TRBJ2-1	CATGYGTSGWNEQFF	TGTGCCACGGGTTATGGGACTAGCGGGTGGAATGAGCAGTTCTTC
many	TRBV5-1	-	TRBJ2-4	CASSYPGTRNIQYF	TGCGCCAGCAGCTACCCCGGGACGCGGAACATTCAGTACTTC